The clone carrying this T cell receptor (beta chain) was detected only once. Its antigen is unknown. Specified time point: newly diagnosed, previously untreated cHL patient sample. Method: immunoSEQ multiplex PCR; TCRdb's copy keeps in-frame clones and lacks some. The sample shows around 26,000 clones, approximately 95% of them seen only once. CDR1 is MDHEN, CDR2 SYDVKM, per germline. The J segment lost 3 bases and the V segment lost 8 bases, leaving 6 bases of the junction unmatched. This CDR3 contains 14 residues. This sample was taken from a study of PD-1 blockade in classical Hodgkin lymphoma. Study-wide points: Still unresolved is the cause of the repertoire differences, which may be disease activity or prior therapy. Reported findings placed baseline TCR diversity lower in newly diagnosed patients (compared with healthy donors).

This clonotype originated in a human donor with classical Hodgkin lymphoma. The specimen was peripheral blood mononuclear cells (PBMCs). This rearrangement joins TRBV28 to TRBJ2-7, with 11 bases fitting TRBD2. The CDR3 DNA reads as TGTGCCAGCCTAGCGGGGGGACCCGACTACGAGCAGTACTTC. The encoded protein is CASLAGGPDYEQYF. The full variable domain, with the rest looked up from reference TRBV28 and TRBJ2-7, is DVKVTQSSRYLVKRTGEKVFLECVQDMDHENMFWYRQDPGLGLRLIYFSYDVKMKEKGDIPEGYSVSREKKERFSLILESASTNQTSMYLCASLAGGPDYEQYFGPGTRLTVT.